One sample yielded the 8 T cell receptor beta chains listed below, sequenced in a study of blood T cells in healthy people across ages. Through a sample-barcoded 5' primer and a J-beta primer mix, a second PCR was run for roughly 6 to 12 cycles. TCRdb called the 5' RACE reads again in MiXCR, with one record for every CDR3 protein. The table records hundreds of thousands of distinct CDR3 sequences, 45% to 60% of them present only once. Sample: blood. The origin of the receptors is a woman of 80 years or more in good health.

This clonotype was observed a handful of times. V gene TRBV19 combines with J gene TRBJ2-5, with D maybe TRBD1 (5 bases). Trimming shortened V by 6 bases and J by 1 base, and 9 bases separated the two germline ends. The CDR3 is 13 amino acids. Germline CDR1 and CDR2: LNHDA and SQIVND (reference sequence). The CDR3 sequence: CASSPGFQETQYF. The CDR3 DNA is TGTGCCAGTAGCCCAGGGTTCCAAGAGACCCAGTACTTC.

The gene calls are TRBV24-1 and TRBJ2-7; TRBD2 aligns across 9 bases. The germline gives CDR1 KGHDR, CDR2 SFDVKD. The J segment lost 7 bases and the V segment lost 5 bases, leaving 5 bases of the junction unmatched. This CDR3 is built from 13 residues. This CDR3 is CATSGSGSGEQYF. The CDR3, as DNA: TGTGCCACCAGTGGTAGCGGGAGCGGGGAGCAGTACTTC.

In the case of this clonotype: A much larger clone lies one base from this, so it may be a read error. This chain links TRBV4-2 with TRBJ2-2; no definite D call. Germline CDR1 reads LGHNA; CDR2 reads YNFKEQ. The CDR3 has 13 residues. This CDR3 is CASSQDDTRELFF. For the CDR3, the DNA is TGTGCCAGCAGCCAAGATGACACCAGGGAGCTGTTTTTT.

This sequence joins TRBV14 and TRBJ2-1, with D possibly matching TRBD1 (6 bases). The germline V gene has CDR1 SGHDN and CDR2 FVKESK. The V end lost 3 bases, the J end lost 8 bases, and 26 bases lay between the germline ends. The CDR3 loop spans 18 amino acids. Here the CDR3 reads CASSQRATGIGLHDEQFF. The CDR3 region has the DNA TGTGCCAGCAGCCAGAGAGCTACAGGGATCGGCTTACACGATGAGCAGTTCTTC. The whole variable domain, remainder taken from reference TRBV14 and TRBJ2-1, is EAGVTQFPSHSVIEKGQTVTLRCDPISGHDNLYWYRRVMGKEIKFLLHFVKESKQDESGMPNNRFLAERTGGTYSTLKVQPAELEDSGVYFCASSQRATGIGLHDEQFFGPGTRLTVL.

V and J are TRBV7-9 and TRBJ2-1; 8 positions match TRBD1. From germline, CDR1 is SEHNR and CDR2 FQNEAQ (reference sequence). The CDR3 has 16 amino acids. The ends lost 5 bases at V and 7 bases at J; junction bases unmatched: 13. CDR3 nucleotide sequence: TGTGCCAGCAGCCCACGGGGGACAGGAGCCCCTAATGAGCAGTTCTTC. Residues: CASSPRGTGAPNEQFF.

This clonotype appeared once. The chain is built from TRBV10-3 and TRBJ2-7; the match to TRBD2 covers 7 bases. Losses at the gene ends were 8 bases for V and 5 bases for J; bases not matched to a gene: 9. This CDR3 comprises 13 residues. The germline V gene encodes CDR1 ENHRY and CDR2 SYGVKD. The CDR3 region has the DNA TGTGCCATCGAGGAGGCGGGAGCGGACGAGCAGTACTTC. Its translation: CAIEEAGADEQYF.

This clonotype was found a few times. CDR3 bases: TGCAGTGCTCGAGTAAGGGGGACGAACACCGGGGAGCTGTTTTTT. This gives the protein CSARVRGTNTGELFF. The J gene is TRBJ2-2, the V gene TRBV20-1, with a possible D match to TRBD1 (6 bases). CDR1 and CDR2 from the germline V gene are DFQATT and SNEGSKA (reference sequence). Between the trimmed V and J ends, which lost 5 bases and 0 bases, there was a span of 13 bases. This CDR3 is built from 15 residues.

Regarding this clonotype: The germline gene is not matched at one end of the junction; a read error may be the cause. J is TRBJ1-5 and V is TRBV12-3 or TRBV12-4; D is uncertain. This CDR3 is built from 15 residues. CDR3 in amino acids: CASSLNDYSNQLQHF. CDR3 nucleotides: TGTGCCAGCAGTTTAAACGACTATAGCAATCAGCTCCAGCATTTT.